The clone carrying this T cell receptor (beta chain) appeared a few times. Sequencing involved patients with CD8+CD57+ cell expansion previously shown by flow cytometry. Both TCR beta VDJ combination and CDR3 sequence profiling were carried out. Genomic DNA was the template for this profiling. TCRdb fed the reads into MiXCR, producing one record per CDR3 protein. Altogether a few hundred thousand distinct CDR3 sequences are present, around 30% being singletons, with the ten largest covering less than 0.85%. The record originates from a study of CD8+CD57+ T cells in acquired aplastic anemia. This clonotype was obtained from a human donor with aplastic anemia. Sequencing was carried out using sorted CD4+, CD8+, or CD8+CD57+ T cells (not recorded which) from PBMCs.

The CDR3 DNA is TGTGCCAGCAGCGCTACAACAGGGTCCCCATTTTTAGAGAATCAGCCCCAGCATTTT. It codes for CASSATTGSPFLENQPQHF. V gene TRBV9 combines with J gene TRBJ1-5; the D gene is possibly TRBD1 (6 bases). CDR1 SGDLS and CDR2 YYNGEE come from the germline V gene. V lost 3 bases, J lost 4 bases, and 26 bases lay in between. The CDR3 has 19 amino acids.